A selection of T cell receptor beta chains follows, all from one sample in a study of T cell responses to AZD1222 COVID-19 vaccine. TCRdb's table, derived via immunoSEQ multiplex PCR, lists solely in-frame clones and lacks some. The sample lists over 75,000 clones; approximately 89% were seen once. The sample in question was peripheral blood, obtained on day 0 of AZD1222 vaccination. The receptors stem from an adult in good health. CDR3s include the opening cysteine and the closing phenylalanine or tryptophan. The D gene is left open where the match is weak. Rows give clone size only sometimes, using once, few, many, or a class for an expanded clone.

v_call: TRBV20-1
clone_size: .
d_call: .
cdr3_length: 16
j_call: TRBJ2-1
cdr3_aa: CSASRRKGEGSNEQFF
cdr3_nt: TGCAGTGCTAGTAGACGCAAGGGGGAAGGTAGCAATGAGCAGTTCTTC

v_call: TRBV9
clone_size: .
d_call: TRBD2
cdr3_length: 16
j_call: TRBJ2-2
cdr3_aa: CASSPTSGSNTGELFF
cdr3_nt: TGTGCCAGCAGCCCCACTAGCGGGAGCAACACCGGGGAGCTGTTTTTT

v_call: TRBV18
clone_size: .
d_call: .
cdr3_length: 15
j_call: TRBJ2-7
cdr3_aa: CASSLATARAYEQYF
cdr3_nt: TGTGCCAGCTCACTCGCAACTGCACGGGCCTACGAGCAGTACTTC

v_call: TRBV28
clone_size: .
d_call: .
cdr3_length: 18
j_call: TRBJ1-1
cdr3_aa: CASSSKGRIQRMNTEAFF
cdr3_nt: TGTGCCAGCAGTTCAAAGGGACGGATACAGAGAATGAACACTGAAGCTTTCTTT

v_call: TRBV19
clone_size: .
d_call: .
cdr3_length: 13
j_call: TRBJ1-2
cdr3_aa: CASNHRDYYGYTF
cdr3_nt: TGTGCCAGTAATCACAGGGATTACTATGGCTACACCTTC

v_call: TRBV19
clone_size: .
d_call: TRBD1
cdr3_length: 16
j_call: TRBJ1-2
cdr3_aa: CASSAPGQGTNYGYTF
cdr3_nt: TGTGCCAGTAGTGCACCGGGACAGGGGACTAACTATGGCTACACCTTC

v_call: TRBV6-5
clone_size: .
d_call: TRBD2
cdr3_length: 13
j_call: TRBJ2-7
cdr3_aa: CASIWYREGEQYF
cdr3_nt: TGTGCCAGCATTTGGTATAGGGAGGGCGAGCAGTACTTC

v_call: TRBV11-2
clone_size: .
d_call: .
cdr3_length: 14
j_call: TRBJ2-2
cdr3_aa: CASRLVRGTGELFF
cdr3_nt: TGTGCCAGCAGACTCGTCAGAGGCACCGGGGAGCTGTTTTTT

v_call: TRBV7-8
clone_size: .
d_call: .
cdr3_length: 13
j_call: TRBJ1-3
cdr3_aa: CASSLVGRNTIYF
cdr3_nt: TGTGCCAGCAGCTTAGTTGGGAGAAACACCATATATTTT

v_call: TRBV3-1/TRBV3-2
clone_size: .
d_call: .
cdr3_length: 15
j_call: TRBJ2-7
cdr3_aa: CASTSGASASYEQYF
cdr3_nt: TGTGCCAGCACCTCAGGAGCTAGCGCCTCCTACGAGCAGTACTTC

v_call: TRBV19
clone_size: .
d_call: TRBD1
cdr3_length: 14
j_call: TRBJ1-1
cdr3_aa: CASRETGPNTEAFF
cdr3_nt: TGTGCCAGTCGCGAGACAGGGCCAAACACTGAAGCTTTCTTT

v_call: TRBV11-2
clone_size: once
d_call: .
cdr3_length: 14
j_call: TRBJ2-3
cdr3_aa: CASSLARDTDTQYF
cdr3_nt: TGTGCCAGCAGCTTAGCAAGGGACACAGATACGCAGTATTTT

v_call: TRBV6-2/TRBV6-3
clone_size: .
d_call: .
cdr3_length: 13
j_call: TRBJ1-1
cdr3_aa: CASSYQGRTEAFF
cdr3_nt: TGTGCCAGCAGTTACCAGGGTCGCACTGAAGCTTTCTTT

v_call: TRBV5-4
clone_size: .
d_call: TRBD2
cdr3_length: 15
j_call: TRBJ2-7
cdr3_aa: CASSLEPSGVYEQYF
cdr3_nt: TGTGCCAGCAGCTTGGAGCCTAGCGGGGTCTACGAGCAGTACTTC

v_call: TRBV18
clone_size: .
d_call: .
cdr3_length: 13
j_call: TRBJ2-7
cdr3_aa: CASSPRHNYEQYF
cdr3_nt: TGTGCCAGCTCACCTCGACACAACTACGAGCAGTACTTC

v_call: TRBV19
clone_size: .
d_call: .
cdr3_length: 15
j_call: TRBJ2-2
cdr3_aa: CASSTSGVNTGELFF
cdr3_nt: TGTGCCAGTAGTACCAGCGGAGTGAACACCGGGGAGCTGTTTTTT

v_call: TRBV7-2
clone_size: once
d_call: TRBD2
cdr3_length: 15
j_call: TRBJ2-5
cdr3_aa: CASSLSSGGKETQYF
cdr3_nt: TGTGCCAGCAGCTTATCTTCGGGGGGGAAAGAGACCCAGTACTTC

v_call: TRBV7-9
clone_size: .
d_call: .
cdr3_length: 13
j_call: TRBJ1-1
cdr3_aa: CASSSRNLDEAFF
cdr3_nt: TGTGCCAGCAGCTCCCGTAACTTGGATGAAGCTTTCTTT

v_call: TRBV5-1
clone_size: .
d_call: .
cdr3_length: 16
j_call: TRBJ2-1
cdr3_aa: CASSGGARSTFNEQFF
cdr3_nt: TGCGCCAGCAGTGGTGGCGCTAGAAGTACCTTTAATGAGCAGTTCTTC

v_call: TRBV28
clone_size: few
d_call: .
cdr3_length: 11
j_call: TRBJ2-1
cdr3_aa: CAAFSYNEQFF
cdr3_nt: TGTGCCGCCTTTTCCTACAATGAGCAGTTCTTC

v_call: TRBV12-3/TRBV12-4
clone_size: .
d_call: .
cdr3_length: 13
j_call: TRBJ2-4
cdr3_aa: CASSLGSRNIQYF
cdr3_nt: TGTGCCAGCAGCCTGGGATCGCGAAACATTCAGTACTTC

v_call: TRBV30
clone_size: .
d_call: TRBD1
cdr3_length: 14
j_call: TRBJ2-5
cdr3_aa: CAWSRGLYQETQYF
cdr3_nt: TGTGCCTGGAGTAGGGGGCTCTACCAAGAGACCCAGTACTTC

v_call: TRBV10-2
clone_size: .
d_call: .
cdr3_length: 14
j_call: TRBJ1-5
cdr3_aa: CASSDNRVNQPQHF
cdr3_nt: TGCGCCAGCAGTGATAACAGGGTCAATCAGCCCCAGCATTTT

v_call: TRBV27
clone_size: .
d_call: .
cdr3_length: 15
j_call: TRBJ2-1
cdr3_aa: CASSWATRSYNEQFF
cdr3_nt: TGTGCCAGCAGTTGGGCGACCCGCTCCTACAATGAGCAGTTCTTC

v_call: TRBV6-5
clone_size: .
d_call: .
cdr3_length: 15
j_call: TRBJ2-2
cdr3_aa: CASSRRVRNTGELFF
cdr3_nt: TGTGCCAGCAGCCGACGGGTACGAAACACCGGGGAGCTGTTTTTT

v_call: TRBV21-1
clone_size: .
d_call: .
cdr3_length: 11
j_call: TRBJ1-2
cdr3_aa: CASSTGYGYTF
cdr3_nt: TGTGCCAGCAGCACCGGCTATGGCTACACCTTC

v_call: TRBV6-5
clone_size: .
d_call: .
cdr3_length: 15
j_call: TRBJ1-4
cdr3_aa: CASTLRGATNEKLFF
cdr3_nt: TGTGCCAGCACCCTTCGGGGGGCAACTAATGAAAAACTGTTTTTT

v_call: TRBV6-5
clone_size: .
d_call: TRBD1
cdr3_length: 16
j_call: TRBJ2-7
cdr3_aa: CASSYADRGFDYEQYF
cdr3_nt: TGTGCCAGCAGTTACGCCGACAGGGGGTTCGACTACGAGCAGTACTTC

v_call: TRBV7-2
clone_size: .
d_call: TRBD2
cdr3_length: 15
j_call: TRBJ2-7
cdr3_aa: CASSGTTLSSYEQYF
cdr3_nt: TGTGCCAGCAGCGGGACTACCTTATCTTCCTACGAGCAGTACTTC

v_call: TRBV29-1
clone_size: .
d_call: .
cdr3_length: 13
j_call: TRBJ2-5
cdr3_aa: CSVGGSVGETQYF
cdr3_nt: TGCAGCGTGGGGGGATCGGTTGGGGAGACCCAGTACTTC

v_call: TRBV11-2
clone_size: .
d_call: .
cdr3_length: 14
j_call: TRBJ2-7
cdr3_aa: CASSLRDRGYEQYF
cdr3_nt: TGTGCCAGCAGCTTAAGAGATAGGGGGTACGAGCAGTACTTC

v_call: TRBV2
clone_size: .
d_call: .
cdr3_length: 14
j_call: TRBJ1-1
cdr3_aa: CASRGTPASTEAFF
cdr3_nt: TGTGCCAGCAGGGGGACCCCGGCCAGCACTGAAGCTTTCTTT

v_call: TRBV7-6
clone_size: .
d_call: .
cdr3_length: 15
j_call: TRBJ1-2
cdr3_aa: CASSPDLSGNYGYTF
cdr3_nt: TGTGCCAGCAGCCCCGATCTTAGCGGAAACTATGGCTACACCTTC